This TCR beta chain is from a study of blood T cell repertoires in COVID-19. Study-wide background: T cells, B-cell-depleted T cells, or PBMCs supplied cDNA or gDNA.

Looked up from germline, CDR1 is SGHKS and CDR2 is YYEKEE (reference sequence). The CDR3 is 14 amino acids. In the study's own analysis: Scientists estimated how many nucleated cells there were by amplifying reference gene primers. The table came from immunoSEQ multiplex PCR; TCRdb's copy has only in-frame clones and leaves some out. The V and J calls and the clone size are those of that table, but D and trimming were determined from the DNA. The sample has 200,000 to 300,000 clones, around 88% seen once. Comment on this clone: One end of the junction is discordant with germline, which a read error may explain.

The receptor's source is a man older than 75 with acute or convalescent COVID-19. The chain links TRBV5-5 to TRBJ2-3; TRBD1 is a possible D gene (6 bases). Sequenced sample: peripheral blood. In nucleotides, the CDR3 is TGTGCCAGCAGCTCCACCTATGACCTCGAGGACAGAGTTTTT. Its protein is CASSSTYDLEDRVF.